The 8 T cell receptor beta chains presented below share a single source sample, sequenced in a study of beta chain features in type 1 diabetes. Expressed TCRB transcripts were sequenced after all isolated RNA was converted to cDNA. Sequenced by immunoSEQ multiplex PCR; TCRdb stores in-frame clones only, minus some. This sample has under 450,000 clones, with approximately 14% found just once. Sequenced material: naive CD4+ T cells from blood. The receptor set was obtained from a man in his thirties or forties in good health.

V gene TRBV10-1 combines with J gene TRBJ2-7; 9 bases are a match to TRBD1. The V and J ends lost 5 bases and 5 bases, in that order; junction bases with no gene match: 10. Germline-derived CDR1 and CDR2 are WNHNN and SYGVQD (reference sequence). CDR3 size: 15 residues. DNA for the CDR3: TGCGCCAGCAGTTCCCCGGGACAGGGTCGGCACGAGCAGTACTTC. Its protein is CASSSPGQGRHEQYF.

The chain employs TRBV12-5 and TRBJ1-1, with D possibly matching TRBD1 (6 bases). V shed 5 bases and J shed 3 bases, with 13 bases lying between them. The germline V gene has CDR1 LGHNT and CDR2 FRNRAP. This CDR3 region has 14 residues. DNA of the CDR3: TGTGCTAGTGGTCTAGGGGGAGGCGACACTGAAGCTTTCTTT. Its protein is CASGLGGGDTEAFF. Full variable domain (missing parts from reference TRBV12-5 and TRBJ1-1): DARVTQTPRHKVTEMGQEVTMRCQPILGHNTVFWYRQTMMQGLELLAYFRNRAPLDDSGMPKDRFSAEMPDATLATLKIQPSEPRDSAVYFCASGLGGGDTEAFFGQGTRLTVV.

The table lists this clone with a few counts. The rearrangement links TRBV29-1 to TRBJ2-1, with a weak D call TRBD1 (5 bases). CDR1 and CDR2 from the germline V gene are SQVTM and ANQGSEA. The CDR3 contains 12 residues. V lost 7 bases and J 4 bases, leaving 11 bases between the germline ends. The CDR3 nucleotides read TGCAGCGCGACAGACAGTTACAATGAGCAGTTCTTC. Its translation is CSATDSYNEQFF.

The rearrangement links TRBV7-9 to TRBJ1-2; tentatively, D is TRBD1 (6 bases). Germline V gene lookup returns CDR1 SEHNR and CDR2 FQNEAQ (reference sequence). V dropped 1 base and J dropped 4 bases, with 13 bases sitting between them. The CDR3 is made up of 15 amino acids. CDR3 sequence: CASSLEGGGIYGYTF. DNA of the CDR3: TGTGCCAGCAGCTTAGAAGGGGGAGGAATCTATGGCTACACCTTC.

The chain joins TRBV2 to TRBJ2-2; D is unclear. Trimming cost V 7 bases and J 8 bases, with 11 bases left between them. The CDR3 runs to 12 residues. CDR1 is SNHLY, CDR2 FYNNEI, per germline. CDR3 sequence reads: CASTRLRGELFF. DNA of the CDR3: TGTGCCAGCACCCGACTCCGAGGGGAGCTGTTTTTT.

The chain recombines TRBV5-6 with TRBJ2-6; D remains unclear. The CDR3 totals 14 residues. Per germline, CDR1 SGHDT and CDR2 YYEEEE. The CDR3 is CAAGRISGANVLTF. The DNA of the CDR3 is TGTGCGGCAGGCAGAATCTCTGGGGCCAACGTCCTGACTTTC.

This clone was picked up a small number of times. V gene TRBV30 combines with J gene TRBJ2-5; possibly TRBD1 or TRBD2 for D (5 bases each). The CDR3 contains 12 residues. Germline CDR1 reads GTSNPN; CDR2 reads SVGIG (reference sequence). Trimming stripped 3 bases from V and 4 bases from J, with 9 bases between. The CDR3 DNA reads as TGTGCCTGGAGCACGGGGACAGAGACCCAGTACTTC. It is translated as CAWSTGTETQYF. The full variable domain, its missing parts supplied by reference TRBV30 and TRBJ2-5, is SQTIHQWPATLVQPVGSPLSLECTVEGTSNPNLYWYRQAAGRGLQLLFYSVGIGQISSEVPQNLSASRPQDRQFILSSKKLLLSDSGFYLCAWSTGTETQYFGPGTRLLVL.

This clone was seen a few times. The gene calls are TRBV6-5 and TRBJ2-3; D ambiguous. Between the trimmed V and J ends, which lost 0 bases and 4 bases, there was a span of 8 bases. This CDR3 region has 14 residues. Germline assignment: CDR1 MNHEY and CDR2 SVGAGI. The DNA for the CDR3 is TGTGCCAGCAGTTACTCGATACTTGCAGATACGCAGTATTTT. It is translated as CASSYSILADTQYF.